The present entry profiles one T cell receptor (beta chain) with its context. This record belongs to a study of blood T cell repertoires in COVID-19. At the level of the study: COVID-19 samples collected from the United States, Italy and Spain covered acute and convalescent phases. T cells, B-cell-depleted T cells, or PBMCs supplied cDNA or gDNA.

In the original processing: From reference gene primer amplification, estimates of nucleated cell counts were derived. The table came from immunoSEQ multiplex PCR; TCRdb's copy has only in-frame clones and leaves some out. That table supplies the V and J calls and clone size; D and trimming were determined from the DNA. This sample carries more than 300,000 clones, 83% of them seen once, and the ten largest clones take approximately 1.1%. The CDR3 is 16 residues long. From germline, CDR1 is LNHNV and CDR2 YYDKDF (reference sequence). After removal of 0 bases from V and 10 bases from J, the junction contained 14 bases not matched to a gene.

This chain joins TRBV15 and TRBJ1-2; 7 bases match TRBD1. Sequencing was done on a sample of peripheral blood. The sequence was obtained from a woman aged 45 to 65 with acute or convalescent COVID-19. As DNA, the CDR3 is TGTGCCACCAGCAGAGAATCCGTTGGATTGACAGGGCACTACACCTTC. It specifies CATSRESVGLTGHYTF. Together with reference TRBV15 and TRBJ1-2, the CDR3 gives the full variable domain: DAMVIQNPRYQVTQFGKPVTLSCSQTLNHNVMYWYQQKSSQAPKLLFHYYDKDFNNEADTPDNFQSRRPNTSFCFLDIRSPGLGDTAMYLCATSRESVGLTGHYTFGSGTRLTVV.